These 19 T cell receptor beta chains came from one sample sequenced in a study of shared clonotypes between healthy human individuals. Sequencing used immunoSEQ multiplex PCR; TCRdb keeps in-frame clones, though not all of them. Of hundreds of thousands of clones in the sample, nearly 97% were seen once. The naive CD8 population came from CD45RO-negative cells selected for CCR7, without terminally differentiated effector memory CD45RA+ cells. The source material was naive CD8+ T cells sorted from blood. All receptors derive from a woman aged 30 to 39 in good health.

This chain connects TRBV7-9 to TRBJ1-3; a possible D gene is TRBD1 (6 bases). Germline V gene lookup returns CDR1 SEHNR and CDR2 FQNEAQ (reference sequence). V lost 5 bases, J lost 1 base, and 15 bases lay in between. The CDR3 loop spans 16 amino acids. CDR3 nucleotide sequence: TGTGCCAGCAGCGACCGGGACACGAAATCTGGAAACACCATATATTTT. Residues: CASSDRDTKSGNTIYF.

The rearrangement uses TRBV28 and TRBJ1-1; 8 bases fit TRBD1. V gave up 0 bases and J gave up 0 bases; unmatched junction bases: 6. The CDR3 sequence is 17 residues long. The V gene's germline CDR1 is MDHEN and CDR2 SYDVKM. CDR3 region: CASSLWAQTGVNTEAFF. As DNA, the CDR3 is TGTGCCAGCAGTTTATGGGCTCAGACAGGGGTGAACACTGAAGCTTTCTTT.

The chain links TRBV19 to TRBJ2-7; TRBD1 matches at 12 bases. The CDR3 has 16 residues. J gave up 3 bases and V 6 bases, and 9 bases lay outside the gene matches. The germline V gene has CDR1 LNHDA and CDR2 SQIVND (reference sequence). In DNA form, the CDR3 reads TGTGCCAGTAGGCCGGGACAGGGGGCTCCCTACTACGAGCAGTACTTC. Translating it yields CASRPGQGAPYYEQYF. Based on the CDR3 plus reference TRBV19 and TRBJ2-7, the full variable domain is DGGITQSPKYLFRKEGQNVTLSCEQNLNHDAMYWYRQDPGQGLRLIYYSQIVNDFQKGDIAEGYSVSREKKESFPLTVTSAQKNPTAFYLCASRPGQGAPYYEQYFGPGTRLTVT.

With respect to this clone: The sample carries other DNA sequences with the same CDR3. The chain uses TRBV11-2 and TRBJ2-1; D is ambiguous. Germline assignment: CDR1 SGHAT and CDR2 FQNNGV. The CDR3 has 12 residues. V lost 1 base and J 7 bases, leaving 5 bases between the germline ends. The CDR3 region has the DNA TGTGCCAGCAGCTTAGGATATAATGAGCAGTTCTTC. The encoded protein is CASSLGYNEQFF.

The J gene is TRBJ1-5, the V gene TRBV5-8, with TRBD1 matching over 7 bases. CDR3 size: 15 residues. Germline V CDR1 and CDR2: SGHTS, YDEGEE. V lost 0 bases to trimming and J lost 4 bases; unmatched junction nucleotides: 4. The CDR3 loop reads CASSLETGTNQPQHF. CDR3 coding DNA: TGTGCCAGCAGCTTGGAGACAGGGACAAATCAGCCCCAGCATTTT.

This sequence joins TRBV19 and TRBJ2-1; D may correspond to TRBD1 or TRBD2 (5 bases each). The CDR3 runs to 16 residues. From germline, CDR1 is LNHDA and CDR2 SQIVND (reference sequence). V lost 5 bases to trimming and J lost 3 bases, with 17 bases between them. CDR3 in amino acids: CASSDNWGIFYNEQFF. The CDR3 nucleotides read TGTGCCAGTAGTGATAATTGGGGGATTTTCTACAATGAGCAGTTCTTC. Full variable domain (missing parts from reference TRBV19 and TRBJ2-1): DGGITQSPKYLFRKEGQNVTLSCEQNLNHDAMYWYRQDPGQGLRLIYYSQIVNDFQKGDIAEGYSVSREKKESFPLTVTSAQKNPTAFYLCASSDNWGIFYNEQFFGPGTRLTVL.

The rearrangement joins TRBV9 to TRBJ1-2; 7 bases align to TRBD1. V lost 0 bases, J lost 6 bases, and 5 bases stayed unmatched. CDR1 SGDLS and CDR2 YYNGEE come from the germline V gene. The CDR3 has 14 amino acids. The CDR3 protein is CASSVGWDSHGYTF. The CDR3 region has the DNA TGTGCCAGCAGCGTAGGGTGGGACAGTCATGGCTACACCTTC.

The chain carries TRBV5-6 and TRBJ2-1; tentatively, D is TRBD1 or TRBD2 (5 bases each). This CDR3 comprises 13 residues. Germline V CDR1 and CDR2: SGHDT, YYEEEE. The V and J ends lost 4 bases and 3 bases respectively, with 8 bases between them. The CDR3 loop is CASSRDLYNEQFF. Written as DNA, the CDR3 is TGTGCCAGCAGCCGGGACCTCTACAATGAGCAGTTCTTC.

The rearrangement uses TRBV11-2 and TRBJ1-5, with D unresolved. The V gene lost 0 bases and the J gene lost 7 bases, with 10 bases spanning the gap. Germline V CDR1 and CDR2: SGHAT, FQNNGV. This CDR3 contains 14 residues. The CDR3: CASSLDGSRQPQHF. CDR3 nucleotide sequence: TGTGCCAGCAGCTTAGATGGGTCTAGGCAGCCCCAGCATTTT.

This chain uses TRBV27 with TRBJ1-2; the D gene is possibly TRBD1 (6 bases). Trimming removed 3 bases from V and 4 bases from J, with 15 bases in between. This CDR3 has 15 residues. CDR1 and CDR2 (germline): MNHEY, SMNVEV (reference sequence). CDR3 protein: CASSFSGGASYGYTF. CDR3 nucleotide sequence: TGTGCCAGCAGTTTCTCGGGGGGCGCGAGCTATGGCTACACCTTC.

The V and J genes are TRBV27 and TRBJ2-7; tentatively, D is TRBD1 (6 bases). The CDR3 length is 16 residues. Looked up from germline, CDR1 is MNHEY and CDR2 is SMNVEV (reference sequence). The V end lost 5 bases, the J end lost 4 bases, and 21 bases lay between the germline ends. CDR3 DNA sequence: TGTGCCAGCAGTCCCTCGGACAGTAGACCTTGGTACGAGCAGTACTTC. This encodes CASSPSDSRPWYEQYF.

The rearrangement joins TRBV7-8 to TRBJ2-5, with TRBD1 matching 12 bases. The CDR3 is 15 residues long. Germline lookup yields CDR1 SGHVS and CDR2 FQNEAQ. The J segment lost 5 bases and the V segment lost 5 bases, leaving 6 bases of the junction unmatched. In DNA, the CDR3 is TGTGCCAGCAGCCAAGGGACAGGGGGCAGCGAGACCCAGTACTTC. The encoded protein is CASSQGTGGSETQYF.

This clone appeared once. The sample has other DNA sequences that encode this CDR3 too. The J gene is TRBJ2-7, the V gene TRBV5-4, with D possibly being TRBD2 (5 bases). The ends were cut back, 2 bases at V and 2 bases at J, with 11 bases in the middle. Germline V gene lookup returns CDR1 SGHNT and CDR2 YYREEE (reference sequence). This CDR3 is 14 amino acids long. The CDR3 DNA reads TGTGCCAGCAGCTTAGGGAGTCGAGCCTACGAGCAGTACTTC. Protein: CASSLGSRAYEQYF.

J is TRBJ2-3 and V is TRBV4-2; D is ambiguous. The germline CDR1 and CDR2 sequences are LGHNA and YNFKEQ. The V and J ends lost 3 bases and 0 bases respectively, with 16 bases between them. This CDR3 has 17 residues. The CDR3 DNA reads as TGTGCCAGCAGCCAGCTGACAAGCCGACCTAGCACAGATACGCAGTATTTT. Translated, it gives CASSQLTSRPSTDTQYF.

The rearrangement links TRBV28 to TRBJ2-7; possible D gene TRBD1, 6 bases. The CDR3 extends over 13 amino acids. CDR1 MDHEN and CDR2 SYDVKM come from the germline V gene. V lost 5 bases to trimming and J lost 3 bases, with 11 bases between them. The CDR3 spells CASSQGGIYEQYF. The DNA for the CDR3 is TGTGCCAGCAGTCAAGGGGGAATCTACGAGCAGTACTTC.

The rearrangement uses TRBV15 and TRBJ2-5; no clear D gene. Germline loops: CDR1 LNHNV, CDR2 YYDKDF (reference sequence). This CDR3 is built from 13 residues. V shed 3 bases and J shed 2 bases, with 7 bases lying between them. CDR3 coding DNA: TGTGCCACCAGCAGGGGTCAACAAGAGACCCAGTACTTC. Protein sequence: CATSRGQQETQYF.

A note on this clone: Other DNA sequences within the sample encode an identical CDR3. This chain uses TRBV29-1 with TRBJ1-2; D not resolved. V lost 4 bases, J lost 2 bases, and 11 bases lay in between. The length of the CDR3 is 13 residues. Germline values: CDR1 SQVTM, CDR2 ANQGSEA. Here the CDR3 reads CSVVSQGNYGYTF. The CDR3 DNA reads as TGCAGCGTTGTATCCCAAGGAAACTATGGCTACACCTTC.

The chain joins TRBV7-8 to TRBJ2-7; weak D call: TRBD1 (6 bases). From germline, CDR1 is SGHVS and CDR2 FQNEAQ. The CDR3 is 15 amino acids. V lost 5 bases to trimming and J lost 2 bases, with 16 bases between them. CDR3 in amino acids: CASSQRGQGTYEQYF. CDR3 DNA: TGTGCCAGCAGCCAGAGGGGTCAGGGGACCTACGAGCAGTACTTC.

The rearrangement links TRBV27 to TRBJ2-2; D is ambiguous. The V end was cut by 4 bases, the J end by 6 bases, with 12 bases between. The CDR3 consists of 14 residues. The germline V gene has CDR1 MNHEY and CDR2 SMNVEV (reference sequence). The CDR3 bases are TGTGCCAGCAGTTGGAACCCCTTTGCCGGGGAGCTGTTTTTT. Translating it yields CASSWNPFAGELFF.